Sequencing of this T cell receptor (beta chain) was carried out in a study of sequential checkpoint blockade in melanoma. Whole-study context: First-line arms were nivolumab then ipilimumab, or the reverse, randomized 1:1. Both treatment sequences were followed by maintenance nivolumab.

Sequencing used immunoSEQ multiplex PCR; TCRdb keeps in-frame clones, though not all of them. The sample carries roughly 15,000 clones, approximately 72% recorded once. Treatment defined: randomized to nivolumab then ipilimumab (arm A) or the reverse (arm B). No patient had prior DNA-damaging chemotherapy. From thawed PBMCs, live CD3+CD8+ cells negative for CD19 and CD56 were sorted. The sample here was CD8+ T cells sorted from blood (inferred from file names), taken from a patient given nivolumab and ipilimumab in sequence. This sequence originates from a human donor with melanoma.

The CDR3 protein is CASSHLPLGRTRATQYF. The CDR3 DNA sequence: TGTGCCAGCAGCCACCTCCCCCTGGGCCGTACCCGAGCGACCCAGTACTTC. The chain uses TRBV14 and TRBJ2-5; unclear D gene. Germline V CDR1 and CDR2: SGHDN, FVKESK. The CDR3 runs 17 residues. V lost 3 bases, J lost 7 bases, and 24 bases lay in between.